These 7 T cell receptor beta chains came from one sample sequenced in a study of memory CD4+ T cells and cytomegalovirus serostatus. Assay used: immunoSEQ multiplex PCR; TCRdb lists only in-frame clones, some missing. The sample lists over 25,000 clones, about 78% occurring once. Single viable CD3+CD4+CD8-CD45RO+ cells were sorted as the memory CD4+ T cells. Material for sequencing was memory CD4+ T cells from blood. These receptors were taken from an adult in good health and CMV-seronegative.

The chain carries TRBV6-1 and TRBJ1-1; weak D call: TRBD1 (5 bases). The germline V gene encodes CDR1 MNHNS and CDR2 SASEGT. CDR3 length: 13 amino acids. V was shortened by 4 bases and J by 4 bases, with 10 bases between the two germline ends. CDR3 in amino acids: CASSGSGFTEAFF. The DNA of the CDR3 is TGTGCCAGCAGTGGTTCAGGGTTCACTGAAGCTTTCTTT.

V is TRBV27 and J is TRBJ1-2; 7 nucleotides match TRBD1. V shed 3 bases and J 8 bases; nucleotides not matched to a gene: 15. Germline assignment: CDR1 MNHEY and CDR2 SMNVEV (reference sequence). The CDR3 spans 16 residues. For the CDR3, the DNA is TGTGCCAGCAGTTTTTTCCGACAGGGCCTTGCGGTAGGCTACACCTTC. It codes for CASSFFRQGLAVGYTF.

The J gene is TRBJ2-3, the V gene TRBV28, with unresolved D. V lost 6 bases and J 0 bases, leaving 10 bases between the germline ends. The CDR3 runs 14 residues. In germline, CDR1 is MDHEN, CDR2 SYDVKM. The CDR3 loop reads CASSPAPSTDTQYF. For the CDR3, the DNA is TGTGCCAGCAGCCCGGCCCCTAGCACAGATACGCAGTATTTT.

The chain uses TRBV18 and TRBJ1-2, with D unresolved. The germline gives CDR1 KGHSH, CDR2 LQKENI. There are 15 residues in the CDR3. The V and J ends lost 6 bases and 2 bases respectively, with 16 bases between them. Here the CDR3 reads CASSPYLEENYGYTF. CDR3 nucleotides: TGTGCCAGCTCGCCTTACCTTGAGGAGAACTATGGCTACACCTTC.

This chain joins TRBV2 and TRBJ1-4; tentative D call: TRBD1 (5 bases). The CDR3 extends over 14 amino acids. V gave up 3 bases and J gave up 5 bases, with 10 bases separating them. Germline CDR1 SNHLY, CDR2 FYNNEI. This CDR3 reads CASSDHRTNEKLFF. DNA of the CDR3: TGTGCCAGCAGTGACCACAGGACAAATGAAAAACTGTTTTTT.

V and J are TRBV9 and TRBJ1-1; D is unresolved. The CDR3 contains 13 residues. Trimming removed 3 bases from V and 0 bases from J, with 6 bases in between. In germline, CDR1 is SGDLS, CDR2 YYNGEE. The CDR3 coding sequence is TGTGCCAGCAGCGACCCCATGAACACTGAAGCTTTCTTT. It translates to CASSDPMNTEAFF.

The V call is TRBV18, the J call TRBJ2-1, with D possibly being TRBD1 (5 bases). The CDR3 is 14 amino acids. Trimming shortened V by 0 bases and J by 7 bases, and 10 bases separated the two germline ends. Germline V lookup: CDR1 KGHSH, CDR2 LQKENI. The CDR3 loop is CASSPPQSGNEQFF. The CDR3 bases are TGTGCCAGCTCACCACCCCAATCAGGGAATGAGCAGTTCTTC.